These 24 T cell receptor beta chains originate from one sample sequenced in a study of T cells in Graves' hyperthyroidism and ophthalmopathy. What was amplified from RNA transcripts were TCR beta CDR3 regions. HTBI primers were employed in a first-round RT-PCR of the TCR CDR3. MiXCR, applied by TCRdb to the multiplex PCR reads, yields one record per CDR3 protein. The table records hundreds of thousands of distinct CDR3 sequences, over 40% of them present only once. Sequencing was performed on peripheral blood or thyroid tissue (not recorded which). The source is an adult man with Graves' disease, either hyperthyroidism or ophthalmopathy (not recorded which).

The chain couples TRBV7-9 to TRBJ2-7, with 7 bases matching TRBD1. The CDR3 is made up of 14 amino acids. The junction had 10 bases not matched to a gene; V was cut back by 9 bases and J by 2 bases. CDR1 and CDR2 from the germline V gene are SEHNR and FQNEAQ (reference sequence). In DNA form, the CDR3 reads TGTGCCAGTACCCCGGACAGGAGAACCTACGAGCAGTACTTC. Protein: CASTPDRRTYEQYF.

This clonotype was seen a single time. This sequence joins TRBV20-1 and TRBJ1-5; TRBD1 agrees at 8 bases. The CDR3 sequence is 14 residues long. Germline V CDR1 and CDR2: DFQATT, SNEGSKA (reference sequence). Losses at the gene ends were 5 bases for V and 4 bases for J; bases not matched to a gene: 7. The CDR3 DNA reads TGCAGTGCTCCGAACAGGGGGTCAAATCAGCCCCAGCATTTT. This codes for CSAPNRGSNQPQHF.

V usage is TRBV20-1 and J usage is TRBJ1-2; D gene ambiguous. This CDR3 contains 12 residues. The germline CDR1 and CDR2 sequences are DFQATT and SNEGSKA (reference sequence). V was pared by 5 bases and J by 0 bases, with 7 bases between. The CDR3 DNA is TGCAGTGCTCCGCTGGCTAACTATGGCTACACCTTC. It specifies CSAPLANYGYTF.

V gene TRBV11-1 combines with J gene TRBJ2-7; TRBD2 matches 8 bases. J gave up 7 bases and V 5 bases, and 7 bases lay outside the gene matches. Germline assignment: CDR1 SGHAT and CDR2 FQDESV (reference sequence). The CDR3 contains 13 residues. The CDR3 sequence: CASSGQRGLEQYF. In DNA, the CDR3 is TGTGCCAGCAGCGGCCAGCGGGGGCTGGAGCAGTACTTC.

This clonotype was detected only a few times. The rearrangement joins TRBV5-6 to TRBJ1-2; 7 bases map to TRBD1. Unmatched junction bases numbered 7, after V lost 4 bases and J lost 7 bases. Germline V lookup: CDR1 SGHDT, CDR2 YYEEEE. This CDR3 contains 13 residues. CDR3 loop: CASSLDRESGYTF. The CDR3, as DNA: TGTGCCAGCAGCCTCGACAGGGAGTCTGGCTACACCTTC.

A note on this clonotype: A read error may be the cause here, since a much bigger clone is one base away. The chain links TRBV10-3 to TRBJ1-1, with D uncertain. CDR3 length equals 13 residues. Germline CDR1 ENHRY, CDR2 SYGVKD. The CDR3 DNA follows: TGTGCCATCAGTGAAGGAGTGGCCACTCAAGCTTTCTTT. Translated, it gives CAISEGVATQAFF.

V usage is TRBV5-1 and J usage is TRBJ2-5; TRBD1 matches 7 bases. The trim removed 6 bases at V and 2 bases at J, leaving 4 bases unmatched. The CDR3 has 13 amino acids. Germline V gives CDR1 SGHRS, CDR2 YFSETQ. The CDR3 region is CASTPGQQETQYF. In DNA, the CDR3 is TGCGCCAGCACCCCGGGACAGCAAGAGACCCAGTACTTC.

This clonotype was counted only a few times. The rearrangement links TRBV5-1 to TRBJ1-2; 12 bases agree with TRBD1. V was pared by 4 bases and J by 6 bases, with 10 bases of the junction left unmatched. This CDR3 comprises 16 residues. Per germline, CDR1 SGHRS and CDR2 YFSETQ. In DNA form, the CDR3 reads TGCGCCAGCAGCGTGGCAGGGACAGGGGGCGCCGATGGCTACACCTTC. Protein sequence: CASSVAGTGGADGYTF.

The chain employs TRBV7-2 and TRBJ1-2; D unresolved. Trimming pared 5 bases from V and 5 bases from J, leaving 21 bases between. CDR3 length: 16 amino acids. Germline lookup yields CDR1 SGHTA and CDR2 FQGNSA. The CDR3 DNA is TGTGCCAGCAGCCCCCTTCGTGGTAATGGTCGTTATGGCTACACCTTC. It codes for CASSPLRGNGRYGYTF.

The table lists this clonotype with many counts. The chain couples TRBV9 to TRBJ1-6, with a tentative D call TRBD1 (6 bases). Germline lookup yields CDR1 SGDLS and CDR2 YYNGEE. The ends were cut back, 0 bases at V and 5 bases at J, with 9 bases in the middle. The CDR3 is made up of 15 amino acids. The CDR3 here is CASSVAQGNNSPLHF. CDR3 nucleotide sequence: TGTGCCAGCAGCGTAGCGCAGGGGAATAATTCACCCCTCCACTTT.

This clonotype has a count of ten or more. The rearrangement links TRBV2 to TRBJ1-1; TRBD1 might be the D (5 bases). Germline V gene lookup returns CDR1 SNHLY and CDR2 FYNNEI. This CDR3 has 13 amino acids. Trimming removed 4 bases at V and 5 bases at J, with 11 bases between. In DNA form, the CDR3 reads TGTGCCAGCAGTGCCGGGGGGTGGACTGAAGCTTTCTTT. Its translation is CASSAGGWTEAFF.

The table lists this clonotype with many counts. V usage is TRBV20-1 and J usage is TRBJ2-5; D remains unclear. CDR3 length: 14 residues. Trimming cost V 6 bases and J 5 bases, with 19 bases left between them. Germline V gene lookup returns CDR1 DFQATT and CDR2 SNEGSKA (reference sequence). The CDR3 loop reads CSASPVVGLETQYF. Written as DNA, the CDR3 is TGCAGTGCCTCTCCCGTTGTTGGGCTGGAGACCCAGTACTTC.

V is TRBV7-2 and J is TRBJ2-2, with D possibly TRBD2 on 6 matching bases. Germline loops: CDR1 SGHTA, CDR2 FQGNSA. The CDR3 spans 14 residues. With 3 bases removed from V and 5 bases from J, the gap between germline ends came to 10 bases. The CDR3 nucleotides read TGTGCCAGCAGCTTGAACGGGGGTACCGGGGAGCTGTTTTTT. Its protein product is CASSLNGGTGELFF.

This clonotype was picked up a small number of times. The rearrangement links TRBV19 to TRBJ1-5, with 7 bases fitting TRBD1. The CDR3 has 16 amino acids. Germline loops: CDR1 LNHDA, CDR2 SQIVND (reference sequence). J was trimmed by 4 bases and V by 1 base; bases with no gene match: 7. CDR3 protein: CASSIVLGQPNQPQHF. As DNA, the CDR3 is TGTGCCAGTAGTATAGTTCTGGGACAGCCTAATCAGCCCCAGCATTTT.

A few counts support this clonotype. The V call is TRBV7-9, the J call TRBJ1-1; a weak D match, TRBD1 (5 bases). Between the trimmed V and J ends, which lost 1 base and 0 bases, there was a span of 18 bases. Germline lookup yields CDR1 SEHNR and CDR2 FQNEAQ (reference sequence). The CDR3 contains 18 residues. The DNA of the CDR3 is TGTGCCAGCAGCTTAGGGCGATTGGGGGACTACATGAACACTGAAGCTTTCTTT. Translating gives CASSLGRLGDYMNTEAFF.

This clonotype was seen ten or more times. The chain has TRBV2 and TRBJ1-2; D might be TRBD1 (5 bases). V shed 5 bases and J shed 3 bases, with 7 bases lying between them. This CDR3 spans 12 amino acids. Germline lookup yields CDR1 SNHLY and CDR2 FYNNEI. CDR3 bases: TGTGCCAGCAGTCAGGGTGACTATGGCTACACCTTC. As protein: CASSQGDYGYTF.

V is TRBV5-1 and J is TRBJ1-5; D possibly corresponds to TRBD1 (5 bases). The CDR3 is 14 residues long. V was clipped by 2 bases and J by 4 bases, with 10 bases between them. Germline V lookup: CDR1 SGHRS, CDR2 YFSETQ. The CDR3 DNA reads TGCGCCAGCAGCTTAGACAGTACGAATCAGCCCCAGCATTTT. Translation gives CASSLDSTNQPQHF. Full variable domain (rest looked up from reference TRBV5-1 and TRBJ1-5): KAGVTQTPRYLIKTRGQQVTLSCSPISGHRSVSWYQQTPGQGLQFLFEYFSETQRNKGNFPGRFSGRQFSNSRSEMNVSTLELGDSALYLCASSLDSTNQPQHFGDGTRLSIL.

This clonotype was seen only a few times. The gene calls are TRBV4-1 and TRBJ1-6, with 7 positions matching TRBD1. Germline V gene data show CDR1 as MGHRA and CDR2 as YSYEKL. V shed 3 bases and J 6 bases; nucleotides not matched to a gene: 8. The CDR3 is made up of 16 amino acids. CDR3 sequence (DNA): TGCGCCAGCAGCCACCAAGGACAGGAGCCTAATTCACCCCTCCACTTT. Its translation: CASSHQGQEPNSPLHF.

The sample holds many counts of this clonotype. V and J are TRBV9 and TRBJ2-2; no definite D call. This CDR3 comprises 13 residues. Trimming left V 3 bases short and J 3 bases short, with 6 bases between. Germline V lookup: CDR1 SGDLS, CDR2 YYNGEE. CDR3 protein: CASSGEYTGELFF. CDR3 in DNA: TGTGCCAGCAGCGGAGAGTACACCGGGGAGCTGTTTTTT. The variable domain in full, with the rest retrieved from reference TRBV9 and TRBJ2-2, is DSGVTQTPKHLITATGQRVTLRCSPRSGDLSVYWYQQSLDQGLQFLIQYYNGEERAKGNILERFSAQQFPDLHSELNLSSLELGDSALYFCASSGEYTGELFFGEGSRLTVL.

The chain is built from TRBV2 and TRBJ1-2; no clear D. Germline CDR1 is SNHLY and CDR2 is FYNNEI. The ends were cut back, 4 bases at V and 10 bases at J, with 25 bases in the middle. There are 16 residues in the CDR3. In DNA form, the CDR3 reads TGTGCCAGCAGTGCTAGAGACACAGCTCGCGTTAGGGACTACACCTTC. Translating it yields CASSARDTARVRDYTF.

V and J are TRBV24-1 and TRBJ2-6, with D perhaps TRBD1 (5 bases). Germline CDR1 and CDR2: KGHDR and SFDVKD. This CDR3 is built from 15 residues. With 3 bases removed from V and 0 bases from J, the gap between germline ends came to 5 bases. The CDR3 DNA sequence: TGTGCCACCAGTGATCAGGGCTCTGGGGCCAACGTCCTGACTTTC. Translating it yields CATSDQGSGANVLTF.

This rearrangement joins TRBV24-1 to TRBJ1-2; no definite D call. V shed 3 bases and J shed 5 bases, with 9 bases lying between them. Germline CDR1 KGHDR, CDR2 SFDVKD. CDR3 length: 13 residues. CDR3 sequence reads: CATSDGGWYGYTF. The CDR3 DNA reads as TGTGCCACCAGTGATGGTGGTTGGTATGGCTACACCTTC.

The chain combines TRBV7-9 with TRBJ2-2; 7 positions match TRBD1. The CDR3 spans 15 residues. CDR1 SEHNR and CDR2 FQNEAQ come from the germline V gene (reference sequence). V was pared by 5 bases and J by 4 bases, with 7 bases of the junction left unmatched. The CDR3 bases are TGTGCCAGCAGCGAAGACAGGGCCGTCACCGGGGAGCTGTTTTTT. As protein: CASSEDRAVTGELFF.

About this clonotype itself: A far larger clone differs by one base, so this is likely a read error. V and J are TRBV10-2 and TRBJ2-5; D unclear. Germline lookup yields CDR1 WSHSY and CDR2 SAAADI. Between the trimmed V and J ends, which lost 11 bases and 5 bases, there was a span of 9 bases. The CDR3 totals 10 residues. Written as DNA, the CDR3 is TGCGCCGGCGCGAGGGAGACCCAGTACTTC. Amino acid sequence: CAGARETQYF.